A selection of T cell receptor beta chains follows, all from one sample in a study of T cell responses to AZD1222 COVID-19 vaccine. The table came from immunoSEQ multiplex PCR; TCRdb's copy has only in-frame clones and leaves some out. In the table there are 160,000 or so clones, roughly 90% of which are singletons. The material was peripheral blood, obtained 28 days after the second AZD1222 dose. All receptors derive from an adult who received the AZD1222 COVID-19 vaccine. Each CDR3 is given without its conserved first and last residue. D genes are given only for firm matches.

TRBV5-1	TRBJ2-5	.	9	ASSWEETQY
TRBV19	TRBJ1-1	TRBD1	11	ATGDRGRPEAF
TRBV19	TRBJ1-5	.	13	ASSMGGAGNQPQH
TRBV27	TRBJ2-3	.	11	ASRATSTDTQY
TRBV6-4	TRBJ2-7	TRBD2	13	ASSDSSGSSYEQY
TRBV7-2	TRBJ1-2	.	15	ASSPGYLTTGYHGYT
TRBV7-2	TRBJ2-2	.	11	ASSTTPPGELF
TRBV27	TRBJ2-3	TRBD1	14	ASSRTGTVSTDTQY
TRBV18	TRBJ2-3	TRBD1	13	ASSPRDSPTDTQY
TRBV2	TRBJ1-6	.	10	ASSNRDSPLH
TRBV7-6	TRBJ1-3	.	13	ASSRDERPGNTIY
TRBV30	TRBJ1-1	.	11	AWRSYSNTEAF
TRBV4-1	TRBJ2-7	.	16	ASSQEGPGRGFSYEQY
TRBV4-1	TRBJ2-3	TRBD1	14	ASSYRTGWVTDTQY
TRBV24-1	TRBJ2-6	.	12	ATSDPRGANVLT
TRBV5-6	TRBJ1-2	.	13	ASSPIGRQLYGYT
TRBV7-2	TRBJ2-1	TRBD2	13	ASSLSGGATGEQF
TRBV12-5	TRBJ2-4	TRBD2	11	ASGLWEGNIQY
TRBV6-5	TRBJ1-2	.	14	ASSYSMGAGNYGYT
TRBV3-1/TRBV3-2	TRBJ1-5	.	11	ASSQQRNQPQH
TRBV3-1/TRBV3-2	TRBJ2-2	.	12	ASSRIPGPGELF
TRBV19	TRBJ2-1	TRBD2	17	ASSMAASGGRSSYNEQF
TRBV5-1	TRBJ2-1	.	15	ASSGGPGTTPYNEQF
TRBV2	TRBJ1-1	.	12	ASKVTEMNTEAF
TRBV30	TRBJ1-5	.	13	AWSRGRVGDQPQH
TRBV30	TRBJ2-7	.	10	AWSERLHEQY
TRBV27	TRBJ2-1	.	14	ASSLTRSRRNNEQF
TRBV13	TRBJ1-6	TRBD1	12	ASSLGDRASPLH
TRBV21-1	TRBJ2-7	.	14	ASGRARASGSYEQY
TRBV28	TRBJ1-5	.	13	ASSPEQGANQPQH
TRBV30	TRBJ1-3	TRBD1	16	AWIRVAGGRFSGNTIY
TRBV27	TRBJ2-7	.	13	ASSLLRQDSYEQY
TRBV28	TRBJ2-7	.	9	ASSATYEQY
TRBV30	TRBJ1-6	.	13	AWKLSQGDNSPLH
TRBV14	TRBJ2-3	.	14	ASSQLSSAATDTQY
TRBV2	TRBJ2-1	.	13	ASSRTETPYNEQF
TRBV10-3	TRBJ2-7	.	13	AISDLATSSYEQY
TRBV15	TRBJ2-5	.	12	ATSREGAIETQY
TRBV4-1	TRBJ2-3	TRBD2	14	ASSQALAGGADTQY
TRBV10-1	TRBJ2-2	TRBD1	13	ASSEGDRDTGELF
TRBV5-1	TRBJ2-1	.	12	ASSLEVANNEQF
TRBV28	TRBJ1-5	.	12	ASRSRGFNQPQH
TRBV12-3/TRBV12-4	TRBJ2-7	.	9	ASSQAYEQY
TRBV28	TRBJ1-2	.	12	ASTAPGAGYGYT
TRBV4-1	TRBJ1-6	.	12	ASKPGQTNSPLH
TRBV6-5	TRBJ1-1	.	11	ASSYTWNTEAF
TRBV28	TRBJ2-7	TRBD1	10	AMADRSDEQY